One sample yielded the 28 T cell receptor beta chains listed below, sequenced in a study of beta chain features in type 1 diabetes (dated by TCRdb to 2017 to 2018). Libraries came from the immunoSEQ multiplex PCR assay. The High Capacity cDNA Reverse Transcription Kit was used to reverse transcribe all of the isolated RNA, meaning that expressed TCRB transcripts were what got sequenced. TCRdb carries this immuneACCESS record with in-frame sequences only. Its versions omit some clonotypes, under half of them owing to an unresolved V gene in the studies checked, with the rest unexplained. The sample table lists approximately 120,000 clones, roughly 40% of them with a count of one. The leading ten clones occupy about 0.07% of the sample. Sequences were obtained from stem cell memory CD4+ T cells from blood. The sample's cell subset or site label, in plain terms: stem cell-like memory CD4+ T cells. These TCRs come from a woman aged 18-30 years in good health.

This chain uses TRBV9 with TRBJ2-7; tentatively, D is TRBD2 (6 bases). This CDR3 is built from 13 residues. Germline V lookup: CDR1 SGDLS, CDR2 YYNGEE. The V and J ends lost 4 bases and 2 bases respectively, with 10 bases between them. The CDR3 DNA follows: TGTGCCAGCAGCAAGGGACTTACCTACGAGCAGTACTTC. It translates to CASSKGLTYEQYF.

This clone was recorded a few times. The rearrangement uses TRBV19 and TRBJ2-5, with 7 bases matching TRBD2. The CDR3 runs 15 residues. Germline values: CDR1 LNHDA, CDR2 SQIVND (reference sequence). The V segment lost 3 bases and the J segment 1 base; nucleotides outside the gene matches: 5. CDR3 residues: CASSIGRGTQETQYF. The CDR3 coding sequence is TGTGCCAGTAGTATTGGGCGGGGGACCCAAGAGACCCAGTACTTC.

In this sample, this clone turned up a few times. The chain joins TRBV5-6 to TRBJ2-1, with D possibly matching TRBD2 (6 bases). Germline V gene data show CDR1 as SGHDT and CDR2 as YYEEEE. V was pared by 4 bases and J by 3 bases, with 11 bases between. The CDR3 sequence is 14 residues long. For the CDR3, the DNA is TGTGCCAGCAGCGTAGGAGGGCTCTACAATGAGCAGTTCTTC. It encodes CASSVGGLYNEQFF.

V and J are TRBV2 and TRBJ1-5; D is possibly TRBD1 (6 bases). The germline V gene encodes CDR1 SNHLY and CDR2 FYNNEI. The V and J ends lost 7 bases and 7 bases respectively, with 17 bases between them. The CDR3 consists of 14 residues. CDR3 loop: CASNLDRLGQPQHF. In DNA, the CDR3 is TGTGCCAGCAATTTAGACAGGCTTGGGCAGCCCCAGCATTTT. Full variable domain (outside the CDR3, taken from reference TRBV2 and TRBJ1-5): EPEVTQTPSHQVTQMGQEVILRCVPISNHLYFYWYRQILGQKVEFLVSFYNNEISEKSEIFDDQFSVERPDGSNFTLKIRSTKLEDSAMYFCASNLDRLGQPQHFGDGTRLSIL.

The DNA for the CDR3 is TGTGCCAGCAGTTTTGGGGGCAACTATGGCTACACCTTC. It yields the protein CASSFGGNYGYTF. The rearrangement links TRBV28 to TRBJ1-2; TRBD1 might be the D (6 bases). Trimming left V 3 bases short and J 2 bases short, with 7 bases between. The germline V gene has CDR1 MDHEN and CDR2 SYDVKM. The CDR3 contains 13 residues.

This sequence joins TRBV27 and TRBJ1-2, with TRBD1 identical over 7 bases. Germline V gene sequence: CDR1 MNHEY, CDR2 SMNVEV (reference sequence). This CDR3 contains 14 residues. Trimming at V came to 3 bases and at J to 8 bases, leaving 9 bases not matched to a gene. The CDR3 sequence is CASSLSPTGRGYTF. In DNA form, the CDR3 reads TGTGCCAGCAGTTTGTCCCCGACAGGGCGAGGCTACACCTTC.

The rearrangement uses TRBV18 and TRBJ2-1, with 8 nucleotides matching TRBD2. The length of the CDR3 is 16 residues. Trimming removed 6 bases from V and 4 bases from J; junction bases left unmatched: 11. Germline loops: CDR1 KGHSH, CDR2 LQKENI. This CDR3 reads CASSETPGGSYNEQFF. The CDR3 DNA reads as TGTGCCAGCTCCGAGACCCCGGGAGGGAGTTACAATGAGCAGTTCTTC. Using reference TRBV18 and TRBJ2-1 for the parts outside the CDR3, the full variable domain is NAGVMQNPRHLVRRRGQEARLRCSPMKGHSHVYWYRQLPEEGLKFMVYLQKENIIDESGMPKERFSAEFPKEGPSILRIQQVVRGDSAAYFCASSETPGGSYNEQFFGPGTRLTVL.

The CDR3 reads CASSTDIAPYEQYF. The DNA for the CDR3 is TGTGCCAGCAGTACGGACATCGCACCCTACGAGCAGTACTTC. The rearrangement links TRBV6-1 to TRBJ2-7; tentative D call: TRBD1 (5 bases). The germline CDR1 and CDR2 sequences are MNHNS and SASEGT. The ends were cut back, 5 bases at V and 2 bases at J, with 13 bases in the middle. The CDR3 has 14 residues.

The V call is TRBV6-4, the J call TRBJ2-6; TRBD1 might be the D (6 bases). CDR1 is MRHNA and CDR2 is SNTAGT in the germline V gene. V was clipped by 6 bases and J by 1 base, with 13 bases between them. CDR3 length equals 16 residues. The CDR3 region has the DNA TGTGCCAGCAGAGCAGGGGCCCTTTCTGGGGCCAACGTCCTGACTTTC. Amino acid sequence: CASRAGALSGANVLTF.

This clone has only a few counts. J is TRBJ2-6 and V is TRBV11-2; 8 bases map to TRBD1. From germline, CDR1 is SGHAT and CDR2 FQNNGV. The CDR3 is 19 amino acids. V lost 5 bases to trimming and J lost 1 base; unmatched junction nucleotides: 13. CDR3 region: CASSPIRTGKGSGANVLTF. The CDR3 nucleotides read TGTGCCAGCAGCCCCATACGGACAGGGAAAGGATCTGGGGCCAACGTCCTGACTTTC.

The chain links TRBV29-1 to TRBJ1-1, with 7 bases matching TRBD1. The CDR3 runs to 12 residues. Germline loops: CDR1 SQVTM, CDR2 ANQGSEA. The CDR3 region has the DNA TGCACGGTACAGGGGACCTTACCTGAAGCTTTCTTT. Its protein product is CTVQGTLPEAFF.

This clone appeared a few times. The rearrangement joins TRBV9 to TRBJ2-3, with TRBD2 matching over 10 bases. This CDR3 is built from 17 residues. V shed 0 bases and J 5 bases; nucleotides not matched to a gene: 9. Germline loops: CDR1 SGDLS, CDR2 YYNGEE. The CDR3 coding sequence is TGTGCCAGCAGCGTAGCCGGAGGGAGACTAGCGGGAGATACGCAGTATTTT. Translation gives CASSVAGGRLAGDTQYF.

The J gene is TRBJ2-1, the V gene TRBV7-6; TRBD2 matches 9 bases. The CDR3 extends over 16 amino acids. V shed 3 bases, J shed 2 bases, and the junction held 5 bases outside the gene matches. Germline V gene sequence: CDR1 SGHVS, CDR2 FNYEAQ. CDR3 sequence (DNA): TGTGCCAGCAGCTTCAGCGGGAGGAACACCTACAATGAGCAGTTCTTC. Its protein is CASSFSGRNTYNEQFF. Using reference TRBV7-6 and TRBJ2-1 for the parts outside the CDR3, the full variable domain is GAGVSQSPRYKVTKRGQDVALRCDPISGHVSLYWYRQALGQGPEFLTYFNYEAQQDKSGLPNDRFSAERPEGSISTLTIQRTEQRDSAMYRCASSFSGRNTYNEQFFGPGTRLTVL.

This CDR3 reads CATSRGGTVNTEAFF. CDR3 DNA: TGTGCCACCAGCAGAGGAGGGACAGTGAACACTGAAGCTTTCTTT. The rearrangement links TRBV15 to TRBJ1-1; 7 positions match TRBD1. After removal of 1 base from V and 0 bases from J, the junction contained 2 bases not matched to a gene. The CDR3 runs to 15 residues. Germline loops: CDR1 LNHNV, CDR2 YYDKDF (reference sequence).

This clone appeared a few times. The rearrangement links TRBV7-2 to TRBJ2-7, with a possible D match to TRBD2 (5 bases). V was cut by 6 bases and J by 0 bases, with 18 bases left in between. The length of the CDR3 is 16 residues. Germline values: CDR1 SGHTA, CDR2 FQGNSA. The CDR3 bases are TGTGCCAGCAGATTTTTAGGGAGCTCTAGCTCCTACGAGCAGTACTTC. Translated: CASRFLGSSSSYEQYF.

The rearrangement joins TRBV7-3 to TRBJ1-1; perhaps TRBD1 as D (6 bases). The CDR3 is 11 residues long. Trimming stripped 3 bases from V and 11 bases from J, with 10 bases between. From germline, CDR1 is SGHTA and CDR2 FQGTGA. DNA of the CDR3: TGTGCCAGCAGCTTGGGGACAAAGGCTTTCTTT. It encodes CASSLGTKAFF.

The CDR3 protein is CASSLGTRGAYEQYF. The CDR3, as DNA: TGCGCCAGCAGCTTGGGAACTCGGGGGGCCTACGAGCAGTACTTC. V gene TRBV5-1 combines with J gene TRBJ2-7; 7 positions match TRBD2. This CDR3 region has 15 residues. The V segment lost 0 bases and the J segment 2 bases; nucleotides outside the gene matches: 5. CDR1 is SGHRS and CDR2 is YFSETQ in the germline V gene.

This clone showed up just a few times. V is TRBV4-1 and J is TRBJ2-1; TRBD2 matches at 7 bases. Looked up from germline, CDR1 is MGHRA and CDR2 is YSYEKL. CDR3 size: 15 residues. Trimming took 1 base from V and 7 from J; bases not matched to a gene: 7. The CDR3 loop is CASSQVEGGRNEQFF. In DNA, the CDR3 is TGCGCCAGCAGCCAAGTAGAGGGAGGGAGAAATGAGCAGTTCTTC.

The chain couples TRBV5-5 to TRBJ2-7, with D perhaps matching TRBD1 (5 bases). In germline, CDR1 is SGHKS, CDR2 YYEKEE (reference sequence). V lost 3 bases to trimming and J lost 1 base, with 8 bases between them. CDR3 length equals 13 residues. CDR3 nucleotides: TGTGCCAGCAGCTACCAGGGTTCCTACGAGCAGTACTTC. Translation gives CASSYQGSYEQYF.

The CDR3, as DNA: TGCAGTGCTAGAGTCCTCTATGGCTACACCTTC. This gives the protein CSARVLYGYTF. The chain recombines TRBV20-1 with TRBJ1-2; D not certain. V was cut by 1 base and J by 4 bases, with 4 bases left in between. Germline loops: CDR1 DFQATT, CDR2 SNEGSKA (reference sequence). CDR3 length: 11 amino acids.

The chain has TRBV10-2 and TRBJ2-3, with 8 bases matching TRBD2. The germline gives CDR1 WSHSY, CDR2 SAAADI. The CDR3 consists of 17 residues. V lost 6 bases, J lost 3 bases, and 14 bases stayed unmatched. CDR3: CASRLHGRALKTDTQYF. DNA for the CDR3: TGCGCCAGCAGGTTACACGGGAGGGCCTTAAAGACAGATACGCAGTATTTT.

A few counts support this clone. The gene calls are TRBV29-1 and TRBJ1-1; D gene ambiguous. Germline CDR1 reads SQVTM; CDR2 reads ANQGSEA. The germline V and J ends were trimmed by 6 bases and 0 bases, with 17 bases remaining between them. The CDR3 covers 15 residues. CDR3 in amino acids: CSVVPNPGVNTEAFF. The CDR3 DNA reads TGCAGCGTCGTACCGAACCCCGGTGTGAACACTGAAGCTTTCTTT.

The gene calls are TRBV9 and TRBJ2-1, with 9 bases lining up with TRBD1. Germline V gene data show CDR1 as SGDLS and CDR2 as YYNGEE. This CDR3 is built from 16 residues. The trim removed 3 bases at V and 1 base at J, leaving 5 bases unmatched. CDR3 sequence reads: CASSARGQGSYNEQFF. DNA of the CDR3: TGTGCCAGCAGCGCCCGCGGACAGGGGTCCTACAATGAGCAGTTCTTC.

V gene TRBV6-5 combines with J gene TRBJ1-1; TRBD1 matches 7 bases. The ends lost 10 bases at V and 0 bases at J; junction bases unmatched: 5. The CDR3 length is 13 residues. CDR1 is MNHEY, CDR2 SVGAGI, per germline. The CDR3 region is CAISGGVNTEAFF. The CDR3 DNA sequence: TGTGCCATCTCAGGGGGTGTGAACACTGAAGCTTTCTTT.

This clone occurred a few times. This sequence joins TRBV7-9 and TRBJ2-5, with 9 bases fitting TRBD1. The germline V gene has CDR1 SEHNR and CDR2 FQNEAQ (reference sequence). This CDR3 comprises 16 residues. V dropped 4 bases and J dropped 5; count of bases not matched to a gene: 11. The CDR3 DNA reads as TGTGCCAGCAGCTCGACCCTGGACAGGGGTCGGGAGACCCAGTACTTC. This translates into CASSSTLDRGRETQYF.

The rearrangement links TRBV18 to TRBJ2-7; TRBD2 is a possible D gene (6 bases). This CDR3 region has 14 residues. V lost 3 bases and J 1 base, leaving 10 bases between the germline ends. Germline V lookup: CDR1 KGHSH, CDR2 LQKENI. CDR3 amino acids: CASSPGTDSYEQYF. The DNA of the CDR3 is TGTGCCAGCTCACCGGGGACTGATTCCTACGAGCAGTACTTC.

This sequence joins TRBV12-5 and TRBJ2-5; D is perhaps TRBD1 (6 bases). The CDR3 runs 13 residues. The V gene's germline CDR1 is LGHNT and CDR2 FRNRAP. The V end was cut by 3 bases, the J end by 5 bases, with 10 bases between. CDR3 nucleotides: TGTGCTAGTGGTTTACAGGGTAGCGAGACCCAGTACTTC. This translates into CASGLQGSETQYF.

The J gene is TRBJ2-7, the V gene TRBV10-3, with 8 nucleotides matching TRBD2. The CDR3 spans 18 residues. The germline CDR1 and CDR2 sequences are ENHRY and SYGVKD. The ends lost 0 bases at V and 0 bases at J; junction bases unmatched: 10. The CDR3 nucleotides are TGTGCCATCAGTGAGTCAGGGCGGGGGGCCCTGACCTCCTACGAGCAGTACTTC. This translates into CAISESGRGALTSYEQYF.